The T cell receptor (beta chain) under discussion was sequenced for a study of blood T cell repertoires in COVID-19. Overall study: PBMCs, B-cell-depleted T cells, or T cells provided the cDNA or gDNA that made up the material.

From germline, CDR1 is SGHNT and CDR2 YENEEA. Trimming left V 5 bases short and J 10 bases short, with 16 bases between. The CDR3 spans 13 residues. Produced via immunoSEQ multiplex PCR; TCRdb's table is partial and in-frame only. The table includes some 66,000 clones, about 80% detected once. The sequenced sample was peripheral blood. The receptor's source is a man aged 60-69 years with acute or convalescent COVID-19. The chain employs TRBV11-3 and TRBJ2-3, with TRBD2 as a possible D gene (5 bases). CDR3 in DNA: TGTGCCAGCAGCCCGCGGGTTCCCCCGTCGCAGTATTTT. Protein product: CASSPRVPPSQYF.